This TCR beta chain was sequenced for a study of identical twins. Findings and caveats of the study: Part of the zero-insertion signal could reflect confounding by invariant MAIT and iNKT cells. Cord blood beta clonotypes present at high abundance carried fewer insertions; no such pattern appeared in memory repertoires.

Unique molecular identifiers were present on the cDNA, and a universal primer site came from template switching. MiXCR was run by TCRdb on the 5' RACE reads, yielding one entry per CDR3 protein. In the table there are 500,000 to 700,000 distinct CDR3 sequences, about 7.1% of which are singletons. This clonotype was detected many times. Its cognate antigen is unknown. There are 15 residues in the CDR3. After removal of 4 bases from V and 5 bases from J, the junction contained 4 bases not matched to a gene. CDR1 is SGHRS, CDR2 YFSETQ, per germline. This sample was shared with a second study, whose subject was yellow fever vaccine responses in identical twins.

The sequenced material came from PBMCs. The chain is built from TRBV5-1 and TRBJ2-1, with 12 nucleotides matching TRBD2. This receptor was obtained from a woman between 18 and 30 years old in good health. In DNA, the CDR3 is TGCGCCAGCAGCCCAACTAGCGGGAGGAACAATGAGCAGTTCTTC. It codes for CASSPTSGRNNEQFF.